The T cell receptor (beta chain) under discussion was sequenced for a study of T cell repertoires in cytomegalovirus infection. For the study at large: Carrying CMV and the relevant HLA type showed in public TCR beta signatures. Regarding the study as a whole: In two of eight donors, the top clonotype was HLA-C-restricted CMV-specific. Pooled public TCR beta family frequency picked out CMV carriers with the relevant HLA.

TCRdb redid the calling of the reads with MiXCR, one entry per CDR3 protein. The data contain about 530,000 distinct CDR3 sequences, 26% of them seen just once; the ten biggest clones take up 13%. This clonotype was counted only a few times. No antigen is known for it. This receptor was identified in a human donor in good health (CMV status not recorded). Some clones in this sample may be carry-over from other donors' samples. The sample was PBMCs.

The CDR3 loop reads CSARSEPQETQYF. The DNA for the CDR3 is TGCAGTGCTAGATCGGAGCCCCAAGAGACCCAGTACTTC. This chain joins TRBV20-1 and TRBJ2-5; D is uncertain. In germline, CDR1 is DFQATT, CDR2 SNEGSKA (reference sequence). The CDR3 contains 13 residues. Trimming took off 2 bases at V and 1 base at J, with 8 bases between the two ends.